Listed here are 22 T cell receptor beta chains from one sample, sequenced in a study of blood T cell dynamics during melanoma immunotherapy. Profiled with immunoSEQ multiplex PCR; TCRdb holds only in-frame clones, not every one. In the table there are around 960 clones, around 90% of which are singletons. Time point: week 3, after first cycle of checkpoint inhibitor. The sequencing used effector memory CD8+ T cells from blood, collected from a patient treated with checkpoint blockade. All receptors derive from a human donor with melanoma.

This rearrangement joins TRBV23-1 to TRBJ2-7; 10 bases match TRBD2. TRBV23-1 belongs to the ORF category, with a function that is uncertain. The CDR3 spans 16 residues. V shed 11 bases, J shed 4 bases, and the junction held 17 bases outside the gene matches. CDR3 in amino acids: CARTRRELAGFYEQYF. CDR3 bases: TGCGCCCGCACCCGTAGAGAACTAGCGGGATTTTACGAGCAGTACTTC.

The chain links TRBV27 to TRBJ2-7; TRBD1 might be the D (5 bases). Trimming stripped 2 bases from V and 4 bases from J, with 15 bases between. Looked up from germline, CDR1 is MNHEY and CDR2 is SMNVEV (reference sequence). The CDR3 is 15 amino acids. CDR3 loop: CASSLTAQAGYEQYF. CDR3 sequence (DNA): TGTGCCAGCAGTTTAACAGCGCAGGCAGGGTACGAGCAGTACTTC.

The rearrangement uses TRBV6-9 and TRBJ1-1, with a possible D match to TRBD1 (5 bases). In germline, CDR1 is MNHGY, CDR2 SVAAGI. Trimming removed 2 bases at V and 4 bases at J, with 8 bases between. This CDR3 comprises 13 residues. The CDR3, as DNA: TGTGCCAGCAGTTATGGGGGAGGCACTGAAGCTTTCTTT. Protein: CASSYGGGTEAFF.

The chain's CDR3 is CASSATSYEQYF. The CDR3 DNA reads TGTGCCAGCAGCGCAACCTCCTACGAGCAGTACTTC. The rearrangement uses TRBV11-1 and TRBJ2-7; no reliable D call. Looked up from germline, CDR1 is SGHAT and CDR2 is FQDESV (reference sequence). V was trimmed by 5 bases and J by 0 bases, leaving 5 bases between them. CDR3 length: 12 amino acids.

This clone occurred once. The rearrangement joins TRBV4-2 to TRBJ2-7; TRBD1 matches 10 bases. This CDR3 is 14 amino acids long. Looked up from germline, CDR1 is LGHNA and CDR2 is YNFKEQ. The junction had 3 bases not matched to a gene; V was cut back by 3 bases and J by 4 bases. The CDR3 DNA follows: TGTGCCAGCAGCCACGGACAGGGGGAATACGAGCAGTACTTC. Translation: CASSHGQGEYEQYF.

The chain couples TRBV10-3 to TRBJ2-7, with TRBD2 matching over 10 bases. CDR1 ENHRY and CDR2 SYGVKD come from the germline V gene. J gave up 5 bases and V 6 bases, and 7 bases lay outside the gene matches. This CDR3 spans 14 amino acids. DNA for the CDR3: TGTGCCATCAGGCTAGCGGGAGATTCCCACGAGCAGTACTTC. Translation gives CAIRLAGDSHEQYF.

The chain is built from TRBV25-1 and TRBJ1-4, with 8 nucleotides matching TRBD1. Germline trimming cut 6 bases from V and 0 bases from J; bases unmatched to any gene: 6. CDR3 length equals 16 residues. Germline CDR1 MGHDK, CDR2 SYGVNS. DNA for the CDR3: TGTGCCAGCAGCCGGGACAGGCCTGCAACTAATGAAAAACTGTTTTTT. It is translated as CASSRDRPATNEKLFF.

This sequence joins TRBV14 and TRBJ1-2; D remains ambiguous. Trimming removed 0 bases at V and 5 bases at J, with 10 bases between. Germline V gene data show CDR1 as SGHDN and CDR2 as FVKESK. The length of the CDR3 is 14 residues. CDR3: CASSQESPWYGYTF. The CDR3 DNA reads TGTGCCAGCAGCCAAGAATCCCCTTGGTATGGCTACACCTTC.

This clone showed up just a few times. The chain uses TRBV7-8 and TRBJ2-1; 10 bases are a match to TRBD2. Germline loops: CDR1 SGHVS, CDR2 FQNEAQ. Germline trimming cut 0 bases from V and 8 bases from J; bases unmatched to any gene: 7. This CDR3 comprises 16 residues. The CDR3 reads CASSLAGLAGVDEQFF. As DNA, the CDR3 is TGTGCCAGCAGCTTAGCTGGGCTAGCGGGAGTTGATGAGCAGTTCTTC.

The chain joins TRBV28 to TRBJ1-1; weak D call: TRBD1 (5 bases). Trimming removed 7 bases from V and 0 bases from J, with 15 bases in between. The germline CDR1 and CDR2 sequences are MDHEN and SYDVKM. This CDR3 spans 15 amino acids. This chain's CDR3 is CASTRDFRMNTEAFF. For the CDR3, the DNA is TGTGCCAGCACAAGGGACTTTAGAATGAACACTGAAGCTTTCTTT.

This clone was detected only a few times. V gene TRBV13 combines with J gene TRBJ2-7; the D is unclear. Germline values: CDR1 PRHDT, CDR2 FYEKMQ (reference sequence). The CDR3 spans 13 residues. Trimming left V 0 bases short and J 3 bases short, with 6 bases between. CDR3 loop: CASSLGARYEQYF. CDR3 DNA sequence: TGTGCCAGCAGCTTAGGCGCCCGCTACGAGCAGTACTTC.

The chain links TRBV15 to TRBJ2-1; unclear D gene. The ends were cut back, 4 bases at V and 0 bases at J, with 7 bases in the middle. CDR3 length equals 14 residues. CDR1 is LNHNV and CDR2 is YYDKDF in the germline V gene (reference sequence). DNA of the CDR3: TGTGCCACCAGCATAGATAGCTCCTACAATGAGCAGTTCTTC. Protein: CATSIDSSYNEQFF.

The chain links TRBV9 to TRBJ2-3; D is uncertain. The CDR3 is 13 residues long. V lost 2 bases to trimming and J lost 2 bases, with 6 bases between them. Germline V gene lookup returns CDR1 SGDLS and CDR2 YYNGEE. CDR3 nucleotides: TGTGCCAGCAGCGTGGGTGACACAGATACGCAGTATTTT. It encodes CASSVGDTDTQYF.

This chain links TRBV28 with TRBJ2-2; TRBD2 matches at 14 bases. Germline trimming cut 5 bases from V and 3 bases from J; bases unmatched to any gene: 8. The germline CDR1 and CDR2 sequences are MDHEN and SYDVKM. This CDR3 has 18 residues. CDR3 loop: CASSPGLAGVVYTGELFF. CDR3 DNA sequence: TGTGCCAGCAGTCCGGGACTAGCGGGAGTAGTATACACCGGGGAGCTGTTTTTT.

The V call is TRBV6-4, the J call TRBJ2-1; D perhaps matches TRBD1 (5 bases). Per germline, CDR1 MRHNA and CDR2 SNTAGT. Trimming removed 2 bases at V and 7 bases at J, with 6 bases between. The CDR3 totals 12 residues. CDR3: CASSDQGNEQFF. The CDR3, as DNA: TGTGCCAGCAGTGACCAGGGAAATGAGCAGTTCTTC.

V gene TRBV7-2 combines with J gene TRBJ2-1; a weak D match, TRBD2 (6 bases). The CDR3 runs 15 residues. Germline assignment: CDR1 SGHTA and CDR2 FQGNSA. The V and J ends lost 7 bases and 8 bases respectively, with 21 bases between them. The CDR3 is CASTLGVGGGDEQFF. As DNA, the CDR3 is TGTGCCAGCACCCTCGGGGTGGGAGGCGGGGATGAGCAGTTCTTC.

The chain has TRBV9 and TRBJ1-3, with 7 bases fitting TRBD1. Germline V lookup: CDR1 SGDLS, CDR2 YYNGEE. The J segment lost 1 base and the V segment lost 3 bases, leaving 4 bases of the junction unmatched. This CDR3 is 15 amino acids long. The CDR3 DNA reads as TGTGCCAGCAGCGGCGGGACAGCTTCTGGAAACACCATATATTTT. The encoded protein is CASSGGTASGNTIYF.

Here the CDR3 reads CASSLIGPIWVEQYF. The CDR3 nucleotides read TGTGCCAGCAGCTTAATAGGCCCAATTTGGGTCGAGCAGTACTTC. The rearrangement links TRBV7-2 to TRBJ2-7; no clear D. Germline V lookup: CDR1 SGHTA, CDR2 FQGNSA. The CDR3 length is 15 residues. The V end was cut by 2 bases, the J end by 6 bases, with 17 bases between.

The chain couples TRBV4-3 to TRBJ1-1; 7 nucleotides match TRBD1. Germline CDR1 LGHNA, CDR2 YSLEER. Trimming cost V 3 bases and J 5 bases; bases outside gene matches: 12. There are 16 residues in the CDR3. CDR3: CASSQALTQGPTEAFF. CDR3 in DNA: TGCGCCAGCAGCCAGGCCCTTACACAGGGGCCAACTGAAGCTTTCTTT.

This chain joins TRBV28 and TRBJ1-6; D unclear. V lost 5 bases and J lost 7, with 18 bases in between. This CDR3 spans 16 amino acids. Germline CDR1 reads MDHEN; CDR2 reads SYDVKM. This CDR3 reads CASSQPGGGVNSPLHF. CDR3 sequence (DNA): TGTGCCAGCAGTCAACCCGGCGGCGGGGTCAATTCACCCCTCCACTTT. The variable domain in full, with the rest retrieved from reference TRBV28 and TRBJ1-6, is DVKVTQSSRYLVKRTGEKVFLECVQDMDHENMFWYRQDPGLGLRLIYFSYDVKMKEKGDIPEGYSVSREKKERFSLILESASTNQTSMYLCASSQPGGGVNSPLHFGNGTRLTVT.

The chain couples TRBV19 to TRBJ2-6; TRBD2 is a possible D gene (6 bases). CDR1 LNHDA and CDR2 SQIVND come from the germline V gene (reference sequence). Trimming pared 7 bases from V and 1 base from J, leaving 23 bases between. There are 19 residues in the CDR3. The CDR3 nucleotides are TGTGCCAGTAAGAAACCGGGACTCCCATCTTTTTCTGGGGCCAACGTCCTGACTTTC. Encoded protein: CASKKPGLPSFSGANVLTF.

V is TRBV7-2 and J is TRBJ2-7; 8 bases line up with TRBD2. CDR1 SGHTA and CDR2 FQGNSA come from the germline V gene. The CDR3 sequence is 13 residues long. The junction had 7 bases not matched to a gene; V was cut back by 9 bases and J by 3 bases. DNA of the CDR3: TGTGCCAGTAGCGGGACTAACTACTACGAGCAGTACTTC. As protein: CASSGTNYYEQYF.